This TCR beta chain was documented in a study of Graves' ophthalmopathy and Graves' hyperthyroidism. Germline CDR1 and CDR2: SGHTA and FQGNSA. The CDR3 has 14 residues. Trimming removed 0 bases from V and 10 bases from J; junction bases left unmatched: 2. The diagnosis combined clinical symptoms, thyroxine, TRAb, thyroid ultrasound and orbital computed tomography scans. Transcripts of RNA were the source for amplifying TCR beta CDR3 regions. The authors performed first-round RT-PCR with HTBI primers and then a second-round multiplex PCR. One entry per CDR3 protein, called by TCRdb with MiXCR from the multiplex PCR reads. In the table there are 230,000 or so distinct CDR3 sequences, 40% to 50% of which are singletons.

The genes are TRBV7-2 and TRBJ2-6, with TRBD1 matching over 8 bases. Sequenced input: peripheral blood. This sequence originates from an adult man with Graves' ophthalmopathy. The CDR3 nucleotides read TGTGCCAGCAGCTTAGCGGGACAGGCGAACGTCCTGACTTTC. Encoded protein: CASSLAGQANVLTF.